This TCR beta chain was captured by sequencing in a study of blood T cells in healthy people across ages. From germline, CDR1 is DFQATT and CDR2 SNEGSKA (reference sequence). This CDR3 is 14 amino acids long. J lost 4 bases, V lost 6 bases, and 7 bases had no gene match. Sample-barcoded 5' priming and a J-beta primer mix drove a second PCR of roughly 7 to 11 cycles. TCRdb re-called the 5' RACE reads with MiXCR, one entry per CDR3 protein. The sample holds about 780,000 distinct CDR3 sequences; roughly 26% are singletons and the top ten take over 2.5%. Points from the study as a whole: Among T cells, TCR beta diversity per million cells dropped roughly linearly as age rose.

Remarks on this clonotype: Its antigen is unknown.

The same data also contributed to another study, on T cells of mothers and their children.

The source is a boy between 5 and 17 years old in good health. Material: blood. V usage is TRBV20-1 and J usage is TRBJ2-5; 11 bases are shared with TRBD2. The CDR3 loop is CSAQLAGVVETQYF. The CDR3 nucleotides are TGCAGTGCCCAACTAGCGGGGGTGGTAGAGACCCAGTACTTC.